These T cell receptor beta chains were read from a single sample in a study of blood T cell repertoires in COVID-19. This table comes from immunoSEQ multiplex PCR, and its TCRdb copy is limited to in-frame clones, with some not included. The sample has more than 95,000 clones; approximately 82% are singletons. The source material was peripheral blood. These receptors came from a woman of 80 years or more with acute or convalescent COVID-19. The CDR3 runs from the conserved cysteine through the conserved F or W. A D gene is named only where the DNA matches it firmly. Clone size is shown for a subset of rows, as once, few, many or a class of expanded clone.

J gene: TRBJ1-5; V gene: TRBV19; D gene: -; clone size: -; CDR3 DNA: TGTGCCAGTAGCCCCGCCGGAGACAATCAGCCCCAGCATTTT; CDR3 protein: CASSPAGDNQPQHF
J gene: TRBJ1-2; V gene: TRBV25-1; D gene: -; clone size: -; CDR3 DNA: TGTGCCAGCAGTCGAGGATCCTATGGCTACACCTTC; CDR3 protein: CASSRGSYGYTF
J gene: TRBJ1-1; V gene: TRBV29-1; D gene: -; clone size: -; CDR3 DNA: TGCAGCGTTGAAGATTTTCGGTCTTTCTTT; CDR3 protein: CSVEDFRSFF
J gene: TRBJ1-5; V gene: TRBV2; D gene: TRBD1; clone size: -; CDR3 DNA: TGTGCCAGCAGTACACAGGGGATACAGCCCCAGCATTTT; CDR3 protein: CASSTQGIQPQHF
J gene: TRBJ1-1; V gene: TRBV5-4; D gene: -; clone size: -; CDR3 DNA: TGTGCCAGCAGTTCCTCCAGGTCCTTGAACACTGAAGCTTTCTTT; CDR3 protein: CASSSSRSLNTEAFF
J gene: TRBJ1-2; V gene: TRBV6-1; D gene: -; clone size: few; CDR3 DNA: TGTGCCAGCAGTGAGTGGGGCTTACGGGGCTACACCTTC; CDR3 protein: CASSEWGLRGYTF
J gene: TRBJ2-6; V gene: TRBV5-4; D gene: -; clone size: once; CDR3 DNA: TGTGCCAGCAGCTTCTACTCAGGCTCTGGGGCCAACGTCCTGACTTTC; CDR3 protein: CASSFYSGSGANVLTF
J gene: TRBJ2-2; V gene: TRBV5-8; D gene: -; clone size: -; CDR3 DNA: TGTGCCAGCACCAAAGAGGTCCTAGCTCGGACCGGGGAGCTGTTTTTT; CDR3 protein: CASTKEVLARTGELFF
J gene: TRBJ2-3; V gene: TRBV5-1; D gene: TRBD1; clone size: -; CDR3 DNA: TGCGCCAGCAGCCTCCAGGGGGCGCGGACAGATACGCAGTATTTT; CDR3 protein: CASSLQGARTDTQYF
J gene: TRBJ2-1; V gene: TRBV7-9; D gene: -; clone size: -; CDR3 DNA: TGTGCCAGCAGCGCCTTCGGGGGAGTTGACAATGAGCAGTTCTTC; CDR3 protein: CASSAFGGVDNEQFF
J gene: TRBJ2-5; V gene: TRBV29-1; D gene: -; clone size: -; CDR3 DNA: TGCAGCGTTAGGAGCCAAGAGACCCAGTACTTC; CDR3 protein: CSVRSQETQYF
J gene: TRBJ2-2; V gene: TRBV4-3; D gene: -; clone size: -; CDR3 DNA: TGCGCCAGCAGCCAACTCTTATTCACCGGGGAGCTGTTTTTT; CDR3 protein: CASSQLLFTGELFF
J gene: TRBJ2-2; V gene: TRBV10-3; D gene: -; clone size: -; CDR3 DNA: TGTGCCATCAGTGAGTCGACTAACACCGGGGAGCTGTTTTTT; CDR3 protein: CAISESTNTGELFF
J gene: TRBJ1-2; V gene: TRBV24-1; D gene: TRBD1; clone size: -; CDR3 DNA: TGTGCCACCAGTGATCCAGGACAGGGCGGCTACACCTTC; CDR3 protein: CATSDPGQGGYTF
J gene: TRBJ1-1; V gene: TRBV18; D gene: -; clone size: -; CDR3 DNA: TGTGCCAGCTCACCACAGGGGACTGAAGCTTTCTTT; CDR3 protein: CASSPQGTEAFF
J gene: TRBJ2-5; V gene: TRBV6-2/TRBV6-3; D gene: TRBD2; clone size: -; CDR3 DNA: TGTGCCAGCAGCAAGCGGGAGGGCCTTGAAAAGACCCAGTACTTC; CDR3 protein: CASSKREGLEKTQYF
J gene: TRBJ1-6; V gene: TRBV2; D gene: -; clone size: -; CDR3 DNA: TGTGCCAGCAGTGAGCGACAGCAGAATTCACCCCTCCACTTT; CDR3 protein: CASSERQQNSPLHF
J gene: TRBJ1-2; V gene: TRBV5-4; D gene: -; clone size: -; CDR3 DNA: TGTGCCAGCAGCTTGGCGGGACTGAGCTATGGCTACACCTTC; CDR3 protein: CASSLAGLSYGYTF
J gene: TRBJ2-7; V gene: TRBV28; D gene: -; clone size: -; CDR3 DNA: TGTGCCAGCAACGTTGCGGGTAGCTCCTACGAGCAGTACTTC; CDR3 protein: CASNVAGSSYEQYF
J gene: TRBJ2-2; V gene: TRBV5-4; D gene: -; clone size: -; CDR3 DNA: TGTGCCAGCAGCTTGGGCAGCAGAGGGAACACCGGGGAGCTGTTTTTT; CDR3 protein: CASSLGSRGNTGELFF
J gene: TRBJ2-1; V gene: TRBV5-6; D gene: -; clone size: -; CDR3 DNA: TGTGCCAGCACCCGGGACTCCAACTTCAATGAGCAGTTCTTC; CDR3 protein: CASTRDSNFNEQFF
J gene: TRBJ2-2; V gene: TRBV28; D gene: -; clone size: -; CDR3 DNA: TGTGCCAGCAGAACCTCGAGGGAAACCGGGGAGCTGTTTTTT; CDR3 protein: CASRTSRETGELFF
J gene: TRBJ1-3; V gene: TRBV5-1; D gene: -; clone size: -; CDR3 DNA: TGCGCCAGCAGTCCAAGCAGGGGCAGTGGAAACACCATATATTTT; CDR3 protein: CASSPSRGSGNTIYF
J gene: TRBJ1-1; V gene: TRBV28; D gene: -; clone size: -; CDR3 DNA: TGTGCCAGCAGCACTCACCCAGGCAGGCCCCGTCCTGAAGCTTTCTTT; CDR3 protein: CASSTHPGRPRPEAFF
J gene: TRBJ2-1; V gene: TRBV11-3; D gene: -; clone size: -; CDR3 DNA: TGTGCCAGCAGCTTAGGACTTCTTGATGAGCAGTTCTTC; CDR3 protein: CASSLGLLDEQFF
J gene: TRBJ2-7; V gene: TRBV11-2; D gene: -; clone size: -; CDR3 DNA: TGTGCCAGCAGCCCGGGGGTGCAGGGAAGGGACGAGCAGTACTTC; CDR3 protein: CASSPGVQGRDEQYF
J gene: TRBJ1-1; V gene: TRBV5-1; D gene: -; clone size: many; CDR3 DNA: TGCGCCAGCAGCTTGGCCAGGCAGAACACTGAAGCTTTCTTT; CDR3 protein: CASSLARQNTEAFF
J gene: TRBJ2-5; V gene: TRBV28; D gene: -; clone size: -; CDR3 DNA: TGTGCCAGCAGTTTACCTAGTCGAGGGATCGGAGAGACCCAGTACTTC; CDR3 protein: CASSLPSRGIGETQYF
J gene: TRBJ2-1; V gene: TRBV12-5; D gene: TRBD2; clone size: -; CDR3 DNA: TGTGCTAGTGGTTTGGGTGGGACTAACTACAATGAGCAGTTCTTC; CDR3 protein: CASGLGGTNYNEQFF
J gene: TRBJ2-4; V gene: TRBV19; D gene: -; clone size: -; CDR3 DNA: TGTGCCAGTAGTATATACGGGGTAGCCAAAAACATTCAGTACTTC; CDR3 protein: CASSIYGVAKNIQYF
J gene: TRBJ1-1; V gene: TRBV12-3/TRBV12-4; D gene: -; clone size: -; CDR3 DNA: TGTGCCAGCAGTGCCAGGGGTGGGACTGAAGCTTTCTTT; CDR3 protein: CASSARGGTEAFF
J gene: TRBJ1-6; V gene: TRBV2; D gene: -; clone size: -; CDR3 DNA: TGTGCCAGCAGTGAGGAACAGGGATGGAATTCACCCCTCCACTTT; CDR3 protein: CASSEEQGWNSPLHF
J gene: TRBJ2-3; V gene: TRBV10-3; D gene: TRBD1; clone size: few; CDR3 DNA: TGTGCCACCAGACAGGGGTCAAGCACAGATACGCAGTATTTT; CDR3 protein: CATRQGSSTDTQYF
J gene: TRBJ2-1; V gene: TRBV14; D gene: -; clone size: few; CDR3 DNA: TGTGCCAGCAGCCAAGACCCCGGACTGGGTACCTATGAGCAGTTCTTC; CDR3 protein: CASSQDPGLGTYEQFF
J gene: TRBJ1-2; V gene: TRBV10-3; D gene: -; clone size: -; CDR3 DNA: TGTGCCATCAGTGATACCACATCAAGCTATGGCTACACCTTC; CDR3 protein: CAISDTTSSYGYTF
J gene: TRBJ1-1; V gene: TRBV19; D gene: -; clone size: -; CDR3 DNA: TGTGCCAGTAGTCCGACAGTCGTGAACACTGAAGCTTTCTTT; CDR3 protein: CASSPTVVNTEAFF
J gene: TRBJ2-5; V gene: TRBV7-6; D gene: -; clone size: -; CDR3 DNA: TGTGCCAGCAGCTTAGTAGCCCGGCTAGCGGAGACCCAGTACTTC; CDR3 protein: CASSLVARLAETQYF
J gene: TRBJ1-1; V gene: TRBV5-1; D gene: TRBD1; clone size: -; CDR3 DNA: TGCGCCAGCAGCTTGGGAATTGACAGGGGTGCCCTGAACACTGAAGCTTTCTTT; CDR3 protein: CASSLGIDRGALNTEAFF
J gene: TRBJ1-4; V gene: TRBV30; D gene: -; clone size: once; CDR3 DNA: TGTGCCTGGAGTTACAACGGGGGGGCGACTAATGAAAAACTGTTTTTT; CDR3 protein: CAWSYNGGATNEKLFF
J gene: TRBJ1-1; V gene: TRBV29-1; D gene: -; clone size: -; CDR3 DNA: TGCAGCGTCGCGACAGCCGACACTGAAGCTTTCTTT; CDR3 protein: CSVATADTEAFF
J gene: TRBJ2-5; V gene: TRBV2; D gene: -; clone size: -; CDR3 DNA: TGTGCCAGCAGTGACAGTTCTGGAGAGACCCAGTACTTC; CDR3 protein: CASSDSSGETQYF
J gene: TRBJ2-7; V gene: TRBV2; D gene: TRBD1; clone size: -; CDR3 DNA: TGTGCCAGCATGAGGACAGGGAGCTCCTACGAGCAGTACTTC; CDR3 protein: CASMRTGSSYEQYF
J gene: TRBJ1-1; V gene: TRBV18; D gene: -; clone size: -; CDR3 DNA: TGTGCCAGCTCACCCTTCTGGGGGCGGGTGAACACTGAAGCTTTCTTT; CDR3 protein: CASSPFWGRVNTEAFF
J gene: TRBJ1-2; V gene: TRBV30; D gene: -; clone size: -; CDR3 DNA: TGTGCCTGGAGTGTTGGAGGGCTGGATGGCTACACCTTC; CDR3 protein: CAWSVGGLDGYTF
J gene: TRBJ2-2; V gene: TRBV5-4; D gene: -; clone size: -; CDR3 DNA: TGTGCCAGCACCCCTGGCGCGGGACGCACCGGGGAGCTGTTTTTT; CDR3 protein: CASTPGAGRTGELFF
J gene: TRBJ2-1; V gene: TRBV10-2; D gene: TRBD2; clone size: -; CDR3 DNA: TGCGCCAGCAGTGACCACGGGAGGGGCAATGAGCAGTTCTTC; CDR3 protein: CASSDHGRGNEQFF